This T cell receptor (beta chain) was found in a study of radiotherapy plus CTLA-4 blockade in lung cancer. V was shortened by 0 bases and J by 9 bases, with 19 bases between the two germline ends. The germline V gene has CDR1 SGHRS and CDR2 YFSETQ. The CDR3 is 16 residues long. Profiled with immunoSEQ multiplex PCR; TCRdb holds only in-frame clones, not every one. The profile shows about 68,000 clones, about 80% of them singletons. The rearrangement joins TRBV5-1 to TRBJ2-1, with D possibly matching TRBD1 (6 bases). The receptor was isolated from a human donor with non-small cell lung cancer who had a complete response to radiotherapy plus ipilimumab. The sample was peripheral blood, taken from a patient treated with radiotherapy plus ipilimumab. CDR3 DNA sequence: TGCGCCAGCAGCTTGGACTCGGGCAGGGGAAGTGGTGAGCAGTTCTTC. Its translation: CASSLDSGRGSGEQFF. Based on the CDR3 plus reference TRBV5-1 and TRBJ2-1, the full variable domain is KAGVTQTPRYLIKTRGQQVTLSCSPISGHRSVSWYQQTPGQGLQFLFEYFSETQRNKGNFPGRFSGRQFSNSRSEMNVSTLELGDSALYLCASSLDSGRGSGEQFFGPGTRLTVL.